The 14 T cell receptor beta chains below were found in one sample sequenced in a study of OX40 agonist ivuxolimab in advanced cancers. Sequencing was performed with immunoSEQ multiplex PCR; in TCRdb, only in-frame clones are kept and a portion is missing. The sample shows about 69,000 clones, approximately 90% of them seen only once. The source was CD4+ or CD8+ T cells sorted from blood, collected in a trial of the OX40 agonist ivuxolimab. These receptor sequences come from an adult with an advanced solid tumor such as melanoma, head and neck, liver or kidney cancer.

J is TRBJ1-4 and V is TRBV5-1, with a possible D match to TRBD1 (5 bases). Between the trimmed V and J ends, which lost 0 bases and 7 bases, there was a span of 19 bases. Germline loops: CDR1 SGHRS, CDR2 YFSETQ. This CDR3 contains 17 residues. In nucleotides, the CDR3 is TGCGCCAGCAGCTTGGGGGGGTCCCCCCCGGGGTCTGAAAAACTGTTTTTT. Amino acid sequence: CASSLGGSPPGSEKLFF.

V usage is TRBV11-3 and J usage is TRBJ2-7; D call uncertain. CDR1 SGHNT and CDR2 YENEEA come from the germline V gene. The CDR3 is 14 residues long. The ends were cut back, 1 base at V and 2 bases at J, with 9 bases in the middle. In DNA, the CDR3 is TGTGCCAGCAGCTTAGGTGCACTCGCCTACGAGCAGTACTTC. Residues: CASSLGALAYEQYF.

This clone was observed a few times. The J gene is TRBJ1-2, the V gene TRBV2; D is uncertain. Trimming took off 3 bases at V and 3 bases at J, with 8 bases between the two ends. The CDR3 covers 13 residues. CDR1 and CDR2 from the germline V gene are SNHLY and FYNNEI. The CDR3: CASSESVYYGYTF. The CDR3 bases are TGTGCCAGCAGTGAGTCGGTTTACTATGGCTACACCTTC.

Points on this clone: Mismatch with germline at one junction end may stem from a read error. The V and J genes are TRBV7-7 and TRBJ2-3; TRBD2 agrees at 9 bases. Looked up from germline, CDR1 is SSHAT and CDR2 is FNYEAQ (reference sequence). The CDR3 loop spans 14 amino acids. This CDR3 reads CASSFGLASDTQYF. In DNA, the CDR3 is TGTGCTAGCAGCTTTGGACTAGCGTCAGATACGCAGTATTTT.

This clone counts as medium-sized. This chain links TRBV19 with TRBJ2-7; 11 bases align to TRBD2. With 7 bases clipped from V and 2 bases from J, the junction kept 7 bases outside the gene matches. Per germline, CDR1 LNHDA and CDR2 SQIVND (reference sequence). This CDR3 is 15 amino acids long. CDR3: CASTSGTSGTYEQYF. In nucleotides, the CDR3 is TGTGCCAGTACCTCAGGGACTAGCGGAACCTACGAGCAGTACTTC.

CDR3 in amino acids: CASSQVTSGSKQYF. CDR3 nucleotide sequence: TGTGCCAGCAGCCAAGTCACTAGTGGTTCGAAGCAGTACTTC. This chain links TRBV4-2 with TRBJ2-7; D is possibly TRBD2 (5 bases). The V gene lost 1 base and the J gene lost 8 bases, with 15 bases spanning the gap. Per germline, CDR1 LGHNA and CDR2 YNFKEQ. The CDR3 covers 14 residues.

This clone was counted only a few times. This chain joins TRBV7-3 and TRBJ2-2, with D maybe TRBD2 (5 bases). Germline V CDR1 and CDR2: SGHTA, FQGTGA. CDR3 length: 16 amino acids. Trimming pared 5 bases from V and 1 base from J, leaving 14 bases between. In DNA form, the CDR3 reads TGTGCCAGCAGCCCACTCGCGGGCGTGAACACCGGGGAGCTGTTTTTT. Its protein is CASSPLAGVNTGELFF.

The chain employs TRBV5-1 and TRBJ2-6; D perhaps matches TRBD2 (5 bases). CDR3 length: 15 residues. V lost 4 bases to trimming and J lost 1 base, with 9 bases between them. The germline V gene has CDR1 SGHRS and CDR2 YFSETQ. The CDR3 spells CASSTEGSGANVLTF. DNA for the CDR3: TGCGCCAGCAGCACCGAGGGTTCTGGGGCCAACGTCCTGACTTTC.

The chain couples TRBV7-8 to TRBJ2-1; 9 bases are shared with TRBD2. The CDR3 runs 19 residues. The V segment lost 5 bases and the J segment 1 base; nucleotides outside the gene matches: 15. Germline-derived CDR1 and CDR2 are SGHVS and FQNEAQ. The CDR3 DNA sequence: TGTGCCAGCAGCCTCCGGTGGCGGGAGGGTCGAGCGTCCTACAATGAGCAGTTCTTC. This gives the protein CASSLRWREGRASYNEQFF.

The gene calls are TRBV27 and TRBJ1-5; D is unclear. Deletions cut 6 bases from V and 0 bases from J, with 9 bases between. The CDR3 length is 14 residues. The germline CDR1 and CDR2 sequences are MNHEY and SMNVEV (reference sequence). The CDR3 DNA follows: TGTGCCAGCAGCCCAAATTATAGCAATCAGCCCCAGCATTTT. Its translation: CASSPNYSNQPQHF.

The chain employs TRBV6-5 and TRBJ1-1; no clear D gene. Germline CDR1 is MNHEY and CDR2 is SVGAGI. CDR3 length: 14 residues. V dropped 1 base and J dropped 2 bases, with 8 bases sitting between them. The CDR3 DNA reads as TGTGCCAGCAGTTACTTGGGCCCCAACACTGAAGCTTTCTTT. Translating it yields CASSYLGPNTEAFF.

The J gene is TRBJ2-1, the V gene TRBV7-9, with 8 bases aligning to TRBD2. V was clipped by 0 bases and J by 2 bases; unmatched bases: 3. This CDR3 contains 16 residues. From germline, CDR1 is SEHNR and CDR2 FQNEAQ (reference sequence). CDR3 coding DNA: TGTGCCAGCAGCTTAGCCCTAGCGGGTACCTACAATGAGCAGTTCTTC. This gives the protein CASSLALAGTYNEQFF.

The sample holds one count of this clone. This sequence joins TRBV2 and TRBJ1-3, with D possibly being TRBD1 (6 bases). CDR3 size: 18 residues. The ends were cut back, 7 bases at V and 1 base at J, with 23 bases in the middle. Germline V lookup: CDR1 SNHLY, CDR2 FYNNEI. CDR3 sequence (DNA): TGTGCCAGCACCGAGGGGGGAGGTGGTAGCAAGTCTGGAAACACCATATATTTT. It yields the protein CASTEGGGGSKSGNTIYF.

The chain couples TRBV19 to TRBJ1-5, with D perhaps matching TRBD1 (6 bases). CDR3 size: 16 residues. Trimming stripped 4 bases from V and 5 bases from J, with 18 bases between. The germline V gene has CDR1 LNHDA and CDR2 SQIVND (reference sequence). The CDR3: CASSNSPDRPYQPQHF. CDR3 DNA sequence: TGTGCCAGTAGTAATTCCCCGGACAGACCTTATCAGCCCCAGCATTTT.